A selection of T cell receptor beta chains follows, all from one sample in a study of T cell repertoires in cytomegalovirus infection. One entry per CDR3 protein, called by TCRdb with MiXCR from the reads. The sample records more than 140,000 distinct CDR3 sequences, about 6% being singletons. Sequenced material: PBMCs. These receptors were obtained from a human donor in good health (CMV status not recorded). Some clones in this sample may be carry-over from other donors' samples. The CDR3 runs from the conserved cysteine through the conserved F or W. The D gene is left open where the match is weak. Expanded clones are given a class, and other clones once, few, many or no size at all.

j_call | v_call | clone_size | d_call | cdr3_nt | cdr3_aa
TRBJ1-1 | TRBV20-1 | many | - | TGCAGTGCTACAGGGCCGCGGACTGAAGCTTTCTTT | CSATGPRTEAFF
TRBJ1-2 | TRBV14 | few | - | TGTGCCAGCAGCCAAGATACTGGGAGCAGAGGCGGCTACACCTTC | CASSQDTGSRGGYTF
TRBJ1-1 | TRBV20-1 | few | - | TGCAGTGCTAACCCCAACCTGAACACTGAAGCTTTCTTT | CSANPNLNTEAFF
TRBJ2-7 | TRBV7-6 | many | - | TGTGCCAGCAGCTTAACAGAAACCTACGAGCAGTACTTC | CASSLTETYEQYF
TRBJ2-5 | TRBV7-7 | many | TRBD1 | TGTGCTAGCAGCACACAGGGGGCCGGGGAGACCCAGTACTTC | CASSTQGAGETQYF
TRBJ2-7 | TRBV7-2 | many | - | TGTGCCAGCAGCCCCCATCGCTACGAGCAGTACTTC | CASSPHRYEQYF
TRBJ1-2 | TRBV29-1 | many | - | TGCAGCGTTCAAGGCCCGGAACAGACCTATGGCTACACCTTC | CSVQGPEQTYGYTF
TRBJ2-1 | TRBV7-2 | many | - | TGTGCCAGCAGTGAGGGGCTAGCTTACAATGAGCAGTTCTTC | CASSEGLAYNEQFF
TRBJ1-2 | TRBV7-2 | few | - | TGTGCCAGCAGCTTAATGGTGACCTACTATGGCTACACCTTC | CASSLMVTYYGYTF
TRBJ1-2 | TRBV12-3/TRBV12-4 | many | - | TGTGCCAGCAGTTTTCCTGGAAACGGCTACACCTTC | CASSFPGNGYTF
TRBJ2-1 | TRBV28 | - | - | TGTGCCAGCTACGACAGCCTCAATGAGCAGTTCTTC | CASYDSLNEQFF
TRBJ2-4 | TRBV7-2 | many | TRBD2 | TGTGCCAGCAGCTTTCAGGGAGCGGGGGGCGGGAACATTCAGTACTTC | CASSFQGAGGGNIQYF
TRBJ1-4 | TRBV7-2 | many | TRBD1 | TGTGCCAGCAGCCAAGTCCGACAGGGGGTTGGAAAACTGTTTTTT | CASSQVRQGVGKLFF
TRBJ1-2 | TRBV7-6 | many | TRBD1 | TGTGCCAGCAGCCCAAGACCCCCGGGACAGGTTGATTTTGGCTACACCTTC | CASSPRPPGQVDFGYTF
TRBJ1-5 | TRBV27 | many | TRBD1 | TGTGCCAGCAGTCGGACAGGGGTAGATCAGCCCCAGCATTTT | CASSRTGVDQPQHF
TRBJ1-4 | TRBV10-3 | many | - | TGTGCCATCAGTGAGTCGACAGTCGAAAAACTGTTTTTT | CAISESTVEKLFF
TRBJ2-2 | TRBV7-2 | many | TRBD1 | TGTGCCAGCCGCGAGGGGGGGACAGGGCCCACCGGGGAGCTGTTTTTT | CASREGGTGPTGELFF
TRBJ2-7 | TRBV7-8 | few | TRBD2 | TGTGCCAGCAGCTTACAAAGTTCGGTAGCGGGAGGCTTCTACGAGCAGTACTTC | CASSLQSSVAGGFYEQYF
TRBJ2-7 | TRBV5-4 | few | - | TGTGCCAGCAGCTTGGGGCTCCAGGGGGGGTACGAGCAGTACTTC | CASSLGLQGGYEQYF
TRBJ2-4 | TRBV11-2 | few | TRBD2 | TGTGCCAGCAGGGCGGGGGTAGCCAAAAACATTCAGTACTTC | CASRAGVAKNIQYF
TRBJ2-3 | TRBV7-3 | many | TRBD1 | TGTGCCAGCAGCTCCTTCGGGACCGGGACAGTTGCAGATACGCAGTATTTT | CASSSFGTGTVADTQYF
TRBJ2-1 | TRBV7-2 | many | TRBD2 | TGTGCCAGCAGCTTAGTGGGGACTAGCTCCTACAATGAGCAGTTCTTC | CASSLVGTSSYNEQFF
TRBJ2-1 | TRBV14 | many | TRBD1 | TGTGCCAGCAGCCAAGATCACAGGGACAGGGGCAAAACACCCTACAATGAGCAGTTCTTC | CASSQDHRDRGKTPYNEQFF
TRBJ2-3 | TRBV28 | many | - | TGTGCCAGCAGTCCCCGATGGGCCCGCACAGATACGCAGTATTTT | CASSPRWARTDTQYF
TRBJ1-1 | TRBV7-9 | many | TRBD1 | TGTGCCAGCAGCGCGTACAGGGGCTGGAACACTGAAGCTTTCTTT | CASSAYRGWNTEAFF
TRBJ2-4 | TRBV28 | many | - | TGTGCCAGCAGTTTAGGGGCAGTCCCCAAGGACATTCAGTACTTC | CASSLGAVPKDIQYF
TRBJ1-6 | TRBV5-1 | many | - | TGCGCCAGCAGCATTGACCCGGGTGGTAATTCACCCCTCCACTTT | CASSIDPGGNSPLHF
TRBJ1-5 | TRBV7-9 | many | - | TGTGCCAGCAGCTTAGTCGACAGCTTCCAGCCCCAGCATTTT | CASSLVDSFQPQHF
TRBJ2-3 | TRBV29-1 | many | - | TGCAGCGTTGACAGTAACACAGATACGCAGTATTTT | CSVDSNTDTQYF
TRBJ2-3 | TRBV14 | few | - | TGTGCCAGCAGCCAAACCTGGACGAGATGGGAAGCTAGCACAGATACGCAGTATTTT | CASSQTWTRWEASTDTQYF
TRBJ1-1 | TRBV19 | many | TRBD1 | TGTGCCAGTAGTCCTACGGGACAGGGTAACACTGAAGCTTTCTTT | CASSPTGQGNTEAFF
TRBJ2-5 | TRBV5-6 | few | - | TGTGCCAGCAGCTACCCCCGGGACTACCAAGAGACCCAGTACTTC | CASSYPRDYQETQYF
TRBJ1-5 | TRBV7-8 | many | - | TGTGCCAGCAGCTTAGCTAGGATCGGCAATCAGCCCCAGCATTTT | CASSLARIGNQPQHF
TRBJ1-1 | TRBV6-2/TRBV6-3 | many | TRBD1 | TGTGCCAGCACCCGCTCCGCCGACAGGGGGACTTTCTTT | CASTRSADRGTFF
TRBJ1-4 | TRBV7-9 | many | - | TGTGCCAGCAGCTTAAGTGTGTATGAAAAACTGTTTTTT | CASSLSVYEKLFF
TRBJ1-1 | TRBV7-3 | few | - | TGTGCCAGCAGCCCCACTTCAGACAGGGAAGCTTTCTTT | CASSPTSDREAFF
TRBJ1-1 | TRBV7-2 | many | - | TGTGCCAGCAGCTTTAGGAGAAACACTGAAGCTTTCTTT | CASSFRRNTEAFF
TRBJ1-5 | TRBV29-1 | few | - | TGCAGCGTTGGAGGGGGAGATCATCAGCCCCAGCATTTT | CSVGGGDHQPQHF
TRBJ2-4 | TRBV19 | - | - | TGTGCCAGTAGTAAGGGGGCCAAAAACATTCAGTACTTC | CASSKGAKNIQYF
TRBJ1-1 | TRBV28 | many | - | TGTGCCAGCAGTTTATCATCACACGGGGGGGAGAAAGCTTTCTTT | CASSLSSHGGEKAFF
TRBJ2-7 | TRBV28 | - | - | TGTGCCAGCGGATGGGGGAGCGAGCAGTACTTC | CASGWGSEQYF
TRBJ2-3 | TRBV7-2 | many | - | TGTGCCAGCAGAATTGGTGACACGCAGTATTTT | CASRIGDTQYF